This T cell receptor beta chain emerged from a study of vaccination and CD4 T cells after COVID-19. V gave up 3 bases and J gave up 4 bases; unmatched junction bases: 3. CDR1 is KGHSH and CDR2 is LQKENI in the germline V gene. The CDR3 covers 14 residues. Concerning this clonotype itself: Its antigen is not known.

Overall study findings and caveats: Apart from involving relatively few convalescent patients, the work omitted early post-infection timepoints.

This sample's treatment: roughly ten-day PBMC culture with coronavirus spike peptide pools or control peptides (ViraFEST assay). Sequencing of DNA taken from cultured CD4+ T cells relied on the Oncomine TCR Beta short-read assay. In this case, cultured CD4+ T cells provided the extracted genomic DNA. Using its own MiXCR run on the PCR reads, TCRdb lists one record per CDR3 protein. The sample shows about 18,000 distinct CDR3 sequences, around three quarters of them seen only once. The sequence derives from a human donor who had recovered from COVID-19. The J gene is TRBJ2-1, the V gene TRBV18; 7 positions match TRBD2. The specimen was CD4+ T cells from blood, cultured in vitro. CDR3 DNA sequence: TGTGCCAGCTCACCCAGGGAGGGGTACAATGAGCAGTTCTTC. It encodes CASSPREGYNEQFF.